The 21 T cell receptor beta chains in this list originate from one sample, sequenced in a study of T cell repertoires in cytomegalovirus infection. TCRdb re-analysed the reads in MiXCR, keeping a single row per CDR3 protein. In the table there are some 680,000 distinct CDR3 sequences, 35% of which are singletons. The sequencing sample was made of PBMCs. The receptors originated from a human donor in good health (CMV status not recorded). Some clones in this sample may be carry-over from other donors' samples.

Concerning this clonotype: An end of the junction does not agree with germline; a read error may underlie this. V usage is TRBV7-6 and J usage is TRBJ1-6; 7 bases align to TRBD1. Looked up from germline, CDR1 is SGHVS and CDR2 is FNYEAQ. The CDR3 totals 16 residues. The CDR3 sequence: CTSSPRQGLENSPLHF. The CDR3 nucleotides are TGTACCAGCAGCCCGAGACAGGGCTTAGAAAATTCACCCCTCCACTTT. The full variable domain, completed using reference TRBV7-6 and TRBJ1-6, is GAGVSQSPRYKVTKRGQDVALRCDPISGHVSLYWYRQALGQGPEFLTYFNYEAQQDKSGLPNDRFSAERPEGSISTLTIQRTEQRDSAMYRCTSSPRQGLENSPLHFGNGTRLTVT.

The J gene is TRBJ2-2, the V gene TRBV7-2; 8 positions agree with TRBD2. The V gene end was trimmed by 6 bases and the J gene end by 7 bases; junction bases not matched to a gene: 13. The CDR3 extends over 16 amino acids. The germline V gene encodes CDR1 SGHTA and CDR2 FQGNSA. CDR3 coding DNA: TGTGCCAGCAGACACGGACTAGCCCGCGGGGTCGGGGAGCTGTTTTTT. Translating gives CASRHGLARGVGELFF.

About this clonotype itself: A junction boundary mismatches the germline segment, possibly from a read error. V usage is TRBV7-6 and J usage is TRBJ2-3; 11 bases are shared with TRBD2. CDR3 size: 16 residues. Germline CDR1 and CDR2: SGHVS and FNYEAQ. The CDR3 region is CACSKLAGASTDTQYF. CDR3 in DNA: TGTGCCTGCAGCAAACTAGCGGGGGCAAGCACAGATACGCAGTATTTT.

This clonotype was counted ten times or more. The CDR3 here is CASSLGHNEQFF. CDR3 DNA: TGTGCCAGCAGCTTAGGACACAATGAGCAGTTCTTC. This chain joins TRBV7-9 and TRBJ2-1; the D is unclear. The germline CDR1 and CDR2 sequences are SEHNR and FQNEAQ (reference sequence). Trimming took 1 base from V and 5 from J, leaving 3 bases between them. CDR3 length: 12 residues.

This chain connects TRBV9 to TRBJ2-3; tentative D call: TRBD2 (5 bases). V lost 4 bases, J lost 6 bases, and 18 bases lay in between. The CDR3 length is 15 residues. Germline CDR1 SGDLS, CDR2 YYNGEE. The CDR3 region is CASSRDPRKEDTQYF. CDR3 bases: TGTGCCAGCAGCCGGGATCCCCGGAAGGAGGATACGCAGTATTTT.

The chain is built from TRBV4-1 and TRBJ2-5; 9 bases line up with TRBD2. This CDR3 has 19 amino acids. Trimming at V came to 4 bases and at J to 1 base, leaving 16 bases not matched to a gene. The germline gives CDR1 MGHRA, CDR2 YSYEKL. CDR3 loop: CASSLPRVAGDTSQETQYF. The CDR3 DNA reads TGCGCCAGCAGCCTGCCCCGGGTAGCGGGGGATACGAGCCAAGAGACCCAGTACTTC.

This clonotype was counted at least ten times. This chain joins TRBV12-5 and TRBJ2-7; 8 bases fit TRBD1. Germline V gene sequence: CDR1 LGHNT, CDR2 FRNRAP. The CDR3 length is 18 residues. Losses at the gene ends were 5 bases for V and 7 bases for J; bases not matched to a gene: 22. The chain's CDR3 is CASGTGPIAGGGTLEQYF. The CDR3 nucleotides read TGTGCTAGTGGTACCGGTCCAATAGCAGGGGGCGGTACGTTAGAGCAGTACTTC.

This clonotype was recorded many times. The gene calls are TRBV4-2 and TRBJ2-7, with D possibly matching TRBD1 (6 bases). The CDR3 has 15 amino acids. Germline CDR1 reads LGHNA; CDR2 reads YNFKEQ. V gave up 1 base and J gave up 0 bases, with 10 bases separating them. The CDR3 loop is CASSQVQGDSYEQYF. Here the CDR3 DNA reads TGTGCCAGCAGCCAAGTACAGGGAGACTCCTACGAGCAGTACTTC.

This rearrangement joins TRBV20-1 to TRBJ1-2, with D tentatively TRBD1 (5 bases). The CDR3 is 16 amino acids. Germline V CDR1 and CDR2: DFQATT, SNEGSKA (reference sequence). V lost 0 bases and J lost 3, with 17 bases in between. CDR3 sequence reads: CSARETTELGYYGYTF. The CDR3 coding sequence is TGCAGTGCTAGAGAAACGACAGAACTAGGTTACTATGGCTACACCTTC.

This clonotype has just a few counts. This chain links TRBV11-2 with TRBJ2-3; 13 bases are shared with TRBD2. In germline, CDR1 is SGHAT, CDR2 FQNNGV. Trimming removed 5 bases from V and 6 bases from J; junction bases left unmatched: 8. There are 16 residues in the CDR3. CDR3 region: CASSTRLAGGGDTQYF. The DNA of the CDR3 is TGTGCCAGCAGCACGAGACTAGCGGGAGGTGGGGATACGCAGTATTTT.

This clonotype appeared a few times. This chain connects TRBV20-1 to TRBJ2-7, with TRBD2 matching 10 bases. The germline V gene encodes CDR1 DFQATT and CDR2 SNEGSKA (reference sequence). V dropped 6 bases and J dropped 2; count of bases not matched to a gene: 7. This CDR3 contains 14 residues. The CDR3 DNA follows: TGCAGTGCAGCGGGACTAGCGATGACCTACGAGCAGTACTTC. It codes for CSAAGLAMTYEQYF.

The chain is built from TRBV5-6 and TRBJ2-3; 11 nucleotides match TRBD1. This CDR3 region has 16 residues. V was pared by 4 bases and J by 6 bases, with 10 bases of the junction left unmatched. Germline CDR1 and CDR2: SGHDT and YYEEEE. The CDR3 nucleotides are TGTGCCAGCAGCCAACCCAGGACAGGGGGCTGGGATACGCAGTATTTT. Its protein product is CASSQPRTGGWDTQYF.

The chain recombines TRBV27 with TRBJ1-6; 8 nucleotides match TRBD1. Germline CDR1 reads MNHEY; CDR2 reads SMNVEV (reference sequence). Germline trimming cut 3 bases from V and 9 bases from J; bases unmatched to any gene: 19. This CDR3 region has 19 residues. Here the CDR3 reads CASSLTPSGGPWMISPLHF. The CDR3 coding sequence is TGTGCCAGCAGTTTGACCCCCTCAGGGGGCCCCTGGATGATTTCACCCCTCCACTTT.

This chain joins TRBV7-9 and TRBJ1-1, with 7 bases matching TRBD1. The germline V gene has CDR1 SEHNR and CDR2 FQNEAQ (reference sequence). The CDR3 runs 15 residues. Trimming removed 5 bases from V and 1 base from J; junction bases left unmatched: 7. Here the CDR3 reads CASSRNDRANTEAFF. The CDR3 nucleotides are TGTGCCAGCAGCCGTAACGACAGGGCGAACACTGAAGCTTTCTTT.

A single count supports this clonotype. This chain uses TRBV27 with TRBJ1-2; no reliable D call. The CDR3 has 14 residues. CDR1 is MNHEY and CDR2 is SMNVEV in the germline V gene (reference sequence). V was cut by 3 bases and J by 5 bases, with 13 bases left in between. DNA of the CDR3: TGTGCCAGCAGTTTTACCCCTACCCATTATGGCTACACCTTC. Translation gives CASSFTPTHYGYTF.

The CDR3 sequence is CASSAVDTNTEAFF. DNA of the CDR3: TGTGCCAGCAGTGCCGTGGACACGAACACTGAAGCTTTCTTT. V is TRBV6-8 and J is TRBJ1-1, with D maybe TRBD1 (5 bases). Germline-derived CDR1 and CDR2 are MNHGY and SAAAGT. Trimming shortened V by 5 bases and J by 1 base, and 11 bases separated the two germline ends. This CDR3 region has 14 residues.

This clonotype was observed a few times. CDR3 nucleotides: TGTGCCAGCAGCTTAGGGCAGGCTAAGAAAAACATTCAGTACTTC. This gives the protein CASSLGQAKKNIQYF. J is TRBJ2-4 and V is TRBV7-2; the D is unclear. Trimming took 1 base from V and 4 from J, leaving 11 bases between them. Germline CDR1 is SGHTA and CDR2 is FQGNSA. This CDR3 spans 15 amino acids.

The V call is TRBV27, the J call TRBJ2-5; the match to TRBD2 covers 7 bases. Germline CDR1 reads MNHEY; CDR2 reads SMNVEV (reference sequence). V shed 6 bases, J shed 5 bases, and the junction held 12 bases outside the gene matches. The length of the CDR3 is 15 residues. The CDR3, as DNA: TGTGCCAGCAGCCTCTCCATGACTAGCCTGGAGACCCAGTACTTC. Protein product: CASSLSMTSLETQYF.

The chain employs TRBV5-5 and TRBJ1-5; weak D call: TRBD1 (5 bases). Germline V gene lookup returns CDR1 SGHKS and CDR2 YYEKEE (reference sequence). V was trimmed by 4 bases and J by 7 bases, leaving 15 bases between them. The CDR3 consists of 14 residues. Here the CDR3 DNA reads TGTGCCAGCAGCGCGGGACCGGGGGAACAGCCCCAGCATTTT. It translates to CASSAGPGEQPQHF.

The genes are TRBV20-1 and TRBJ1-2; 8 nucleotides line up with TRBD1. Looked up from germline, CDR1 is DFQATT and CDR2 is SNEGSKA (reference sequence). V was pared by 6 bases and J by 7 bases, with 10 bases of the junction left unmatched. This CDR3 is 13 amino acids long. CDR3 nucleotide sequence: TGCAGTGCCTTGGGACAGGACCCTTTTGGCTACACCTTC. Its translation is CSALGQDPFGYTF.

This clonotype was counted a few times. This chain links TRBV19 with TRBJ2-3; D unclear. V was shortened by 5 bases and J by 4 bases, with 22 bases between the two germline ends. This CDR3 contains 17 residues. Germline lookup yields CDR1 LNHDA and CDR2 SQIVND (reference sequence). The CDR3 protein is CASSSAAFNVGPDTQYF. The CDR3 nucleotides are TGTGCCAGTAGTTCAGCAGCGTTTAACGTAGGGCCAGATACGCAGTATTTT.